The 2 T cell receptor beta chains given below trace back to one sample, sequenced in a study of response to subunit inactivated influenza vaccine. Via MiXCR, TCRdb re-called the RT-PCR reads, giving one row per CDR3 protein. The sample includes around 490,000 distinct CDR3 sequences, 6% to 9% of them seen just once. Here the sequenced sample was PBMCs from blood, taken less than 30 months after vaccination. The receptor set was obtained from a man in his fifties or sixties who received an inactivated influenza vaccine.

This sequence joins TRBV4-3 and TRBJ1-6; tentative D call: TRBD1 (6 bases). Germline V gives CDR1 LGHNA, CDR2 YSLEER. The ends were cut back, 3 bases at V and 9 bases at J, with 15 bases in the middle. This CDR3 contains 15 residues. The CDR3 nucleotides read TGCGCCAGCAGCCAGGAGTACAGGGTCAGTTCACCCCTCCACTTT. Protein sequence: CASSQEYRVSSPLHF.

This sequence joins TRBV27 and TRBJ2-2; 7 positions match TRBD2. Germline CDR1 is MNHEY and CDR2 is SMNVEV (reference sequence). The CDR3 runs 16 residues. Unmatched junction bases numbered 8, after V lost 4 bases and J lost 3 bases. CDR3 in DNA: TGTGCCAGCAGTTCCCCTCAGCGGGGTTACACCGGGGAGCTGTTTTTT. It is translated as CASSSPQRGYTGELFF.